Listed here are 5 T cell receptor beta chains from one sample, sequenced in a study of Graves' ophthalmopathy and Graves' hyperthyroidism. RNA transcripts were the source from which TCR beta CDR3 regions were amplified. RT-PCR in the first round used HTBI primers; a second-round multiplex PCR followed. One entry per CDR3 protein, called by TCRdb with MiXCR from the multiplex PCR reads. The data hold about 550,000 distinct CDR3 sequences, with 35% to 45% observed a single time. The sequenced sample consisted of peripheral blood or thyroid tissue (not recorded which). These receptors all stem from an adult man with Graves' hyperthyroidism.

This clonotype appeared many times. This chain joins TRBV4-1 and TRBJ1-6, with TRBD1 matching over 9 bases. This CDR3 has 16 amino acids. The V segment lost 2 bases and the J segment 6 bases; nucleotides outside the gene matches: 5. Germline V gene sequence: CDR1 MGHRA, CDR2 YSYEKL. CDR3 bases: TGCGCCAGCAGCCAATTCGGGACAGGGACTAATTCACCCCTCCACTTT. This encodes CASSQFGTGTNSPLHF.

This clonotype appeared once. The V and J genes are TRBV7-9 and TRBJ2-2; 10 bases align to TRBD2. V shed 4 bases, J shed 0 bases, and the junction held 20 bases outside the gene matches. Germline CDR1 reads SEHNR; CDR2 reads FQNEAQ (reference sequence). This CDR3 contains 22 residues. CDR3 loop: CASSSLPSLAGESHANTGELFF. In DNA, the CDR3 is TGTGCCAGCAGCTCCCTCCCTTCCCTAGCGGGAGAATCGCATGCGAACACCGGGGAGCTGTTTTTT.

The V gene is TRBV15, the J gene TRBJ2-1, with TRBD2 matching over 8 bases. Germline trimming cut 0 bases from V and 7 bases from J; bases unmatched to any gene: 5. CDR1 is LNHNV and CDR2 is YYDKDF in the germline V gene (reference sequence). The CDR3 runs 15 residues. The CDR3 DNA reads as TGTGCCACCAGCAGAGAGGGTCTAGCGGGTAATGAGCAGTTCTTC. This gives the protein CATSREGLAGNEQFF. Combining the CDR3 with reference TRBV15 and TRBJ2-1 gives the whole variable domain DAMVIQNPRYQVTQFGKPVTLSCSQTLNHNVMYWYQQKSSQAPKLLFHYYDKDFNNEADTPDNFQSRRPNTSFCFLDIRSPGLGDTAMYLCATSREGLAGNEQFFGPGTRLTVL.

This clonotype has ten or more counts. The V and J genes are TRBV13 and TRBJ2-5; D tentatively fits TRBD1 or TRBD2 (6 bases each). The CDR3 is 15 residues long. The germline V gene has CDR1 PRHDT and CDR2 FYEKMQ (reference sequence). The V end was cut by 5 bases, the J end by 6 bases, with 19 bases between. CDR3 protein: CASSQQGLGRKTQYF. The CDR3 region has the DNA TGTGCCAGCAGCCAACAGGGACTGGGGCGGAAGACCCAGTACTTC.

This clonotype came up many times. The chain employs TRBV2 and TRBJ1-2; 9 bases fit TRBD1. Per the germline V gene, CDR1 is SNHLY and CDR2 is FYNNEI. The CDR3 is 16 residues long. After removal of 4 bases from V and 2 bases from J, the junction contained 8 bases not matched to a gene. CDR3 region: CASSGRTGALNYGYTF. CDR3 DNA: TGTGCCAGCAGTGGGAGGACAGGGGCGTTGAACTATGGCTACACCTTC.